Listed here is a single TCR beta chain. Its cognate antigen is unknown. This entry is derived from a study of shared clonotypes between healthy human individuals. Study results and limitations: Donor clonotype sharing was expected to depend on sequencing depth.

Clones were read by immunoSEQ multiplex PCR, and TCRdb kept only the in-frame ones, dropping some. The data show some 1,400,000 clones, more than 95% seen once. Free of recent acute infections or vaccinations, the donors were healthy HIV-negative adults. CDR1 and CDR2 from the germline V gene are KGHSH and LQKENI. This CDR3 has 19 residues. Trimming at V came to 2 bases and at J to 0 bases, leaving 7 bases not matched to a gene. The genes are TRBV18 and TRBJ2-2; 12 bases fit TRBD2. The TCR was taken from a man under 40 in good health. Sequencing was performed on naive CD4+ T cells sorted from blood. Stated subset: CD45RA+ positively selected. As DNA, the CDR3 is TGTGCCAGCTCACCAGTTGGACTAGCGGGGACCGCGAACACCGGGGAGCTGTTTTTT. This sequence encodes CASSPVGLAGTANTGELFF.